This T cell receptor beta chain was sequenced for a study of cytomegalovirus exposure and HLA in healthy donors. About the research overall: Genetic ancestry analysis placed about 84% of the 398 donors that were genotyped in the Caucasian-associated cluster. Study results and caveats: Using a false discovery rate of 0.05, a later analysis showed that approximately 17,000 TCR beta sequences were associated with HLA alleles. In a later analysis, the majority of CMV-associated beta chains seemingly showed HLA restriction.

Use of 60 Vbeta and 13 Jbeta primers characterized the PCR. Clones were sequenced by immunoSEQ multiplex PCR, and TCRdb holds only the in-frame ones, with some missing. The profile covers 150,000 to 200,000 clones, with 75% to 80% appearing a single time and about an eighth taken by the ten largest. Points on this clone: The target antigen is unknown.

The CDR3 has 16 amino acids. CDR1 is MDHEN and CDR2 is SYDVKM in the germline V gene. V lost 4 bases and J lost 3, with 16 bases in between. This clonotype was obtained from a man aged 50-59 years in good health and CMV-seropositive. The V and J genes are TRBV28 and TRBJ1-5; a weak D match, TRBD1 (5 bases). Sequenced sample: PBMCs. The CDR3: CASSWGMGGPNQPQHF. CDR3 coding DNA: TGTGCCAGCAGTTGGGGTATGGGGGGTCCCAATCAGCCCCAGCATTTT.